These 22 T cell receptor beta chains share one sample of origin, sequenced in a study of T cell responses to AZD1222 COVID-19 vaccine. Generated by immunoSEQ multiplex PCR, the TCRdb table keeps only in-frame clones and is missing some. The sample consists of nearly 110,000 clones, 70% to 90% of them appearing once. Sample: peripheral blood, taken 28 days after the second AZD1222 dose. All receptors derive from an adult who received the AZD1222 COVID-19 vaccine.

This clone was counted a few times. The CDR3 region has the DNA TGTGCCAGCTCACCACTAAGGGTAGTCACCGGGGAGCTGTTTTTT. Its translation is CASSPLRVVTGELFF. The chain recombines TRBV18 with TRBJ2-2, with D hard to call. CDR1 is KGHSH and CDR2 is LQKENI in the germline V gene. V lost 1 base and J 4 bases, leaving 10 bases between the germline ends. This CDR3 comprises 15 residues.

The chain employs TRBV6-5 and TRBJ2-7, with 8 bases matching TRBD1. This CDR3 region has 15 residues. The V and J ends lost 4 bases and 2 bases, in that order; junction bases with no gene match: 7. Germline V lookup: CDR1 MNHEY, CDR2 SVGAGI. CDR3 sequence reads: CASSFQSGGPYEQYF. In DNA, the CDR3 is TGTGCCAGCAGTTTTCAGTCAGGGGGCCCCTACGAGCAGTACTTC.

The chain joins TRBV3-1 (or the pseudogene TRBV3-2) to TRBJ2-2; a possible D gene is TRBD1 (5 bases). The CDR3 has 14 residues. V lost 4 bases and J 4 bases, leaving 10 bases between the germline ends. From germline, CDR1 is LGHDT and CDR2 YNNKEL (reference sequence). The CDR3 spells CASSPREGTGELFF. DNA of the CDR3: TGTGCCAGCAGCCCCAGGGAAGGCACCGGGGAGCTGTTTTTT.

About this clone itself: The junction does not match germline at one end; this may be a read error. The chain recombines TRBV6-5 with TRBJ1-2; D gene uncertain. CDR3 length: 15 residues. The germline gives CDR1 MNHEY, CDR2 SVGAGI. This CDR3 reads CASCYHRRDNYGYTF. CDR3 coding DNA: TGTGCCAGCTGTTATCATCGGAGAGACAACTATGGCTACACCTTC.

This chain connects TRBV6-5 to TRBJ2-3, with 8 bases that match TRBD2. V was pared by 8 bases and J by 8 bases, with 12 bases of the junction left unmatched. Germline loops: CDR1 MNHEY, CDR2 SVGAGI. The CDR3 is 14 amino acids. The CDR3 nucleotides read TGTGCCAGCCGCCGGGAGGGGCCCTCGGGTACGCAGTATTTT. It encodes CASRREGPSGTQYF.

The genes are TRBV5-1 and TRBJ1-5; a weak D match, TRBD1 (5 bases). Between the trimmed V and J ends, which lost 1 base and 5 bases, there was a span of 16 bases. The CDR3 is made up of 16 amino acids. From germline, CDR1 is SGHRS and CDR2 YFSETQ. The CDR3: CASSLRPGAGDQPQHF. The CDR3 nucleotides are TGCGCCAGCAGCTTGCGTCCGGGTGCGGGGGATCAGCCCCAGCATTTT.

J is TRBJ1-2 and V is TRBV19, with D unresolved. V was shortened by 9 bases and J by 0 bases, with 11 bases between the two germline ends. Germline values: CDR1 LNHDA, CDR2 SQIVND (reference sequence). The CDR3 runs to 13 residues. CDR3 nucleotides: TGTGCCAGCGAGAGGTCCCCTAACTATGGCTACACCTTC. Encoded protein: CASERSPNYGYTF.

Here the CDR3 DNA reads TGTGCCAGCAGCTCCCCTAGAGGGCGGGGACTATACAATGAGCAGTTCTTC. The encoded protein is CASSSPRGRGLYNEQFF. The chain joins TRBV7-2 to TRBJ2-1; 7 positions agree with TRBD2. The CDR3 sequence is 17 residues long. CDR1 is SGHTA, CDR2 FQGNSA, per germline. V trimming: 4 bases; J trimming: 4 bases; junction bases outside the gene matches: 13.

The chain joins TRBV7-8 to TRBJ1-1; D perhaps matches TRBD1 (5 bases). Trimming took off 4 bases at V and 8 bases at J, with 17 bases between the two ends. The germline CDR1 and CDR2 sequences are SGHVS and FQNEAQ. The CDR3 has 14 amino acids. Written as DNA, the CDR3 is TGTGCCAGCAGCTCCAAACTTCCCGGGACGGAAGCTTTCTTT. Translation: CASSSKLPGTEAFF.

This chain uses TRBV19 with TRBJ1-2, with unresolved D. The CDR3 has 15 amino acids. The V end was cut by 1 base, the J end by 0 bases, with 9 bases between. Germline-derived CDR1 and CDR2 are LNHDA and SQIVND (reference sequence). The CDR3 nucleotides read TGTGCCAGTAGTATAGGTCGCGAATCTAACTATGGCTACACCTTC. Its translation is CASSIGRESNYGYTF.

J is TRBJ2-1 and V is TRBV7-3, with 10 bases identical to TRBD2. J gave up 7 bases and V 8 bases, and 8 bases lay outside the gene matches. There are 14 residues in the CDR3. Per germline, CDR1 SGHTA and CDR2 FQGTGA. CDR3 amino acids: CASASGGANNEQFF. The CDR3 DNA reads as TGTGCCAGCGCAAGCGGGGGGGCCAATAATGAGCAGTTCTTC.

CDR3 coding DNA: TGCAGCGCCCATCGGGCAGGGGGAGGCACTGAAGCTTTCTTT. Residues: CSAHRAGGGTEAFF. The chain has TRBV29-1 and TRBJ1-1, with 7 bases identical to TRBD1. This CDR3 has 14 residues. Germline CDR1 SQVTM, CDR2 ANQGSEA. The J segment lost 4 bases and the V segment lost 7 bases, leaving 12 bases of the junction unmatched. Using reference TRBV29-1 and TRBJ1-1 for the parts outside the CDR3, the full variable domain is SAVISQKPSRDICQRGTSLTIQCQVDSQVTMMFWYRQQPGQSLTLIATANQGSEATYESGFVIDKFPISRPNLTFSTLTVSNMSPEDSSIYLCSAHRAGGGTEAFFGQGTRLTVV.

The CDR3: CASSKTSGGAGYNEQFF. The CDR3, as DNA: TGTGCCAGCAGTAAGACTAGCGGGGGGGCAGGGTATAATGAGCAGTTCTTC. The genes are TRBV2 and TRBJ2-1, with 14 bases identical to TRBD2. Germline V CDR1 and CDR2: SNHLY, FYNNEI. V trimming: 5 bases; J trimming: 7 bases; junction bases outside the gene matches: 10. The CDR3 length is 17 residues.

The chain employs TRBV2 and TRBJ2-1; 10 nucleotides align to TRBD2. Germline assignment: CDR1 SNHLY and CDR2 FYNNEI. This CDR3 is built from 18 residues. The ends lost 6 bases at V and 0 bases at J; junction bases unmatched: 11. As DNA, the CDR3 is TGTGCCAGCAGAGGCCTCGGACTAGCGGTAAGCTCCTACAATGAGCAGTTCTTC. Translating it yields CASRGLGLAVSSYNEQFF.

The chain has TRBV5-1 and TRBJ2-5, with 8 nucleotides matching TRBD1. There are 14 residues in the CDR3. The V gene end was trimmed by 4 bases and the J gene end by 5 bases; junction bases not matched to a gene: 7. Germline V gene sequence: CDR1 SGHRS, CDR2 YFSETQ. CDR3 nucleotides: TGCGCCAGCAGCACCCGACAGGGGATGGAGACCCAGTACTTC. Translated, it gives CASSTRQGMETQYF.

The genes are TRBV18 and TRBJ2-7; a weak D match, TRBD1 (6 bases). The CDR3 loop spans 15 amino acids. The V end was cut by 4 bases, the J end by 8 bases, with 21 bases between. Germline values: CDR1 KGHSH, CDR2 LQKENI. CDR3 DNA: TGTGCCAGCTCACTTAATCGGGACACCGCTGGGAAGCAGTACTTC. Translation gives CASSLNRDTAGKQYF. Based on the CDR3 plus reference TRBV18 and TRBJ2-7, the full variable domain is NAGVMQNPRHLVRRRGQEARLRCSPMKGHSHVYWYRQLPEEGLKFMVYLQKENIIDESGMPKERFSAEFPKEGPSILRIQQVVRGDSAAYFCASSLNRDTAGKQYFGPGTRLTVT.

V and J are TRBV14 and TRBJ1-6, with D possibly matching TRBD1 (5 bases). CDR1 SGHDN and CDR2 FVKESK come from the germline V gene. The V and J ends lost 4 bases and 7 bases respectively, with 11 bases between them. The CDR3 extends over 14 amino acids. In DNA form, the CDR3 reads TGTGCCAGCAGCCCCTCAGGGAACAATTCACCCCTCCACTTT. It translates to CASSPSGNNSPLHF.

This clone was counted a few times. The chain is built from TRBV20-1 and TRBJ1-2; D is undetermined. The CDR3 runs to 13 residues. Trimming removed 3 bases at V and 3 bases at J, with 11 bases between. Germline V gene data show CDR1 as DFQATT and CDR2 as SNEGSKA (reference sequence). Here the CDR3 reads CSASRDFDYGYTF. The CDR3 nucleotides are TGCAGTGCTAGTCGGGATTTCGACTATGGCTACACCTTC.

The rearrangement links TRBV3-1 (or the pseudogene TRBV3-2) to TRBJ1-2; no clear D. V was cut by 0 bases and J by 0 bases, with 26 bases left in between. CDR1 is LGHDT, CDR2 YNNKEL, per germline (reference sequence). The CDR3 length is 21 residues. Here the CDR3 DNA reads TGTGCCAGCAGCCAAGATTCATTGGTGCAGGCACTCCTAGCTACTAACTATGGCTACACCTTC. It is translated as CASSQDSLVQALLATNYGYTF.

The CDR3 nucleotides read TGTGCCAGCTCACCACCGAGGGTAGGTGGCTACACCTTC. Translated: CASSPPRVGGYTF. The V gene is TRBV18, the J gene TRBJ1-2, with D unresolved. Trimming took 0 bases from V and 7 from J, leaving 9 bases between them. The length of the CDR3 is 13 residues. CDR1 is KGHSH, CDR2 LQKENI, per germline.

This sequence joins TRBV5-5 and TRBJ2-1; D perhaps matches TRBD2 (5 bases). Trimming left V 0 bases short and J 1 base short, with 8 bases between. CDR1 and CDR2 from the germline V gene are SGHKS and YYEKEE (reference sequence). The length of the CDR3 is 15 residues. In DNA, the CDR3 is TGTGCCAGCAGCTTGGGCCTAGCATCCTACAATGAGCAGTTCTTC. This gives the protein CASSLGLASYNEQFF.

There are a few counts of this clone. CDR3 in amino acids: CASSRVGGSPLHF. The CDR3 nucleotides read TGTGCCAGCAGCCGTGTAGGGGGTTCACCCCTCCACTTT. The genes are TRBV7-9 and TRBJ1-6, with D possibly TRBD1 on 6 matching bases. Germline CDR1 is SEHNR and CDR2 is FQNEAQ (reference sequence). CDR3 length: 13 amino acids. The germline V and J ends were trimmed by 5 bases and 9 bases, with 11 bases remaining between them.